The clone carrying this T cell receptor (beta chain) was counted between two and nine times. The data were obtained in a study of identical twins. MiXCR, applied by TCRdb to the 5' RACE reads, yields one record per CDR3 protein. The data show just under 550,000 distinct CDR3 sequences, 13% to 15% seen once. The CDR3 is 17 residues long. In germline, CDR1 is SGHRS, CDR2 YFSETQ. Trimming took 2 bases from V and 1 from J, leaving 17 bases between them. Another study also made use of these data, one on yellow fever vaccine responses in identical twins.

The source is a woman aged 18-29 years in good health. This chain uses TRBV5-1 with TRBJ2-3, with a weak D call TRBD2 (7 bases). Sample: CD4+ T cells sorted from blood. As DNA, the CDR3 is TGCGCCAGCAGCTTCCCGCGGGGGCTTCAAGGCACAGATACGCAGTATTTT. Translating gives CASSFPRGLQGTDTQYF.